Following are 10 T cell receptor beta chains from one sample sequenced in a study of Graves' ophthalmopathy and Graves' hyperthyroidism. RNA transcripts were the source from which TCR beta CDR3 regions were amplified. After a first-round RT-PCR with HTBI primers, a second-round multiplex PCR was run. TCRdb passed the multiplex PCR reads through MiXCR, listing each CDR3 protein once. The sample yields roughly 700,000 distinct CDR3 sequences, roughly two fifths seen once. Sequencing was done on a sample of peripheral blood. Receptor source: an adult man with Graves' ophthalmopathy.

The rearrangement uses TRBV7-9 and TRBJ1-1, with no clear D. Germline-derived CDR1 and CDR2 are SEHNR and FQNEAQ (reference sequence). The CDR3 totals 15 residues. Trimming pared 3 bases from V and 1 base from J, leaving 12 bases between. CDR3 sequence reads: CASSLTWRGNTEAFF. In DNA, the CDR3 is TGTGCCAGCAGCTTGACGTGGAGAGGGAACACTGAAGCTTTCTTT.

This clonotype was recorded at least ten times. V usage is TRBV5-1 and J usage is TRBJ2-7; D gene ambiguous. Trimming pared 4 bases from V and 2 bases from J, leaving 4 bases between. Germline V gives CDR1 SGHRS, CDR2 YFSETQ. The CDR3 extends over 11 amino acids. The CDR3 nucleotides are TGCGCCAGCAGCGGCGCCTACGAGCAGTACTTC. This encodes CASSGAYEQYF.

In the case of this clonotype: One end of the junction is discordant with germline, which a read error may explain. V gene TRBV19 combines with J gene TRBJ1-5; 7 bases align to TRBD1. Germline loops: CDR1 LNHDA, CDR2 SQIVND (reference sequence). The CDR3 sequence is 14 residues long. CDR3 in DNA: TGTACCAGTAGTCGAACAGGGGGCAATCAGCCCCAGCATTTT. Residues: CTSSRTGGNQPQHF. Supplemented by reference TRBV19 and TRBJ1-5, the full variable domain reads DGGITQSPKYLFRKEGQNVTLSCEQNLNHDAMYWYRQDPGQGLRLIYYSQIVNDFQKGDIAEGYSVSREKKESFPLTVTSAQKNPTAFYLCTSSRTGGNQPQHFGDGTRLSIL.

This clonotype was picked up many times. The genes are TRBV11-2 and TRBJ2-6; 9 bases fit TRBD1. J gave up 4 bases and V 2 bases, and 6 bases lay outside the gene matches. Germline-derived CDR1 and CDR2 are SGHAT and FQNNGV. The CDR3 sequence is 17 residues long. The CDR3: CASSLWDRALGANVLTF. CDR3 in DNA: TGTGCCAGCAGCTTATGGGACAGGGCTCTGGGGGCCAACGTCCTGACTTTC. Filled out from reference TRBV11-2 and TRBJ2-6, the complete variable domain reads EAGVAQSPRYKIIEKRQSVAFWCNPISGHATLYWYQQILGQGPKLLIQFQNNGVVDDSQLPKDRFSAERLKGVDSTLKIQPAKLEDSAVYLCASSLWDRALGANVLTFGAGSRLTVL.

This clonotype was counted a few times. The chain carries TRBV12-3 or TRBV12-4 and TRBJ1-3; D may be TRBD1 (6 bases). The ends were cut back, 5 bases at V and 0 bases at J, with 11 bases in the middle. The CDR3 sequence is 15 residues long. CDR3 bases: TGTGCCAGCAGTACAGGGAAGGACTCTGGAAACACCATATATTTT. It yields the protein CASSTGKDSGNTIYF.

About this clonotype itself: Likely a read error: the CDR3 ends without its conserved phenylalanine or tryptophan. The chain is built from TRBV10-2 and TRBJ1-1; maybe TRBD1 (5 bases). CDR1 and CDR2 (germline): WSHSY, SAAADI. The CDR3 contains 15 residues. With 6 bases removed from V and 1 base from J, the gap between germline ends came to 15 bases. The CDR3 DNA is TGCGCCAGCAGCAGATCAGGGCAGCCGAACACTGAAGCTTTCTCT. This codes for CASSRSGQPNTEAFS.

This clonotype has a handful of counts. The chain recombines TRBV11-2 with TRBJ2-7; D not resolved. CDR3 length: 15 amino acids. Per germline, CDR1 SGHAT and CDR2 FQNNGV. V was pared by 0 bases and J by 2 bases, with 11 bases between. The chain's CDR3 is CASSLEFGQPYEQYF. The CDR3 region has the DNA TGTGCCAGCAGCTTAGAGTTCGGCCAGCCCTACGAGCAGTACTTC. Combining the CDR3 with reference TRBV11-2 and TRBJ2-7 gives the whole variable domain EAGVAQSPRYKIIEKRQSVAFWCNPISGHATLYWYQQILGQGPKLLIQFQNNGVVDDSQLPKDRFSAERLKGVDSTLKIQPAKLEDSAVYLCASSLEFGQPYEQYFGPGTRLTVT.

The V and J genes are TRBV24-1 and TRBJ2-7; a weak D match, TRBD2 (5 bases). Trimming cost V 4 bases and J 2 bases, with 11 bases left between them. Germline CDR1 reads KGHDR; CDR2 reads SFDVKD. The CDR3 has 14 amino acids. CDR3 bases: TGTGCCACCAGTGACCGGGATCACCCCTACGAGCAGTACTTC. Its translation: CATSDRDHPYEQYF.

This sequence joins TRBV2 and TRBJ1-2; maybe TRBD1 (6 bases). Germline values: CDR1 SNHLY, CDR2 FYNNEI. Trimming removed 4 bases from V and 7 bases from J, with 19 bases in between. CDR3 length: 15 amino acids. The CDR3 region has the DNA TGTGCCAGCAGTGTCGGCAGGGGATCTTTGAGTGGCTACACCTTC. It codes for CASSVGRGSLSGYTF.

The chain links TRBV12-3 or TRBV12-4 to TRBJ1-2; a weak D match, TRBD1 (5 bases). V lost 7 bases and J 3 bases, leaving 15 bases between the germline ends. The CDR3 covers 14 residues. CDR3 in amino acids: CASTRPGPDYGYTF. CDR3 sequence (DNA): TGTGCCAGCACCCGCCCGGGACCGGACTATGGCTACACCTTC.